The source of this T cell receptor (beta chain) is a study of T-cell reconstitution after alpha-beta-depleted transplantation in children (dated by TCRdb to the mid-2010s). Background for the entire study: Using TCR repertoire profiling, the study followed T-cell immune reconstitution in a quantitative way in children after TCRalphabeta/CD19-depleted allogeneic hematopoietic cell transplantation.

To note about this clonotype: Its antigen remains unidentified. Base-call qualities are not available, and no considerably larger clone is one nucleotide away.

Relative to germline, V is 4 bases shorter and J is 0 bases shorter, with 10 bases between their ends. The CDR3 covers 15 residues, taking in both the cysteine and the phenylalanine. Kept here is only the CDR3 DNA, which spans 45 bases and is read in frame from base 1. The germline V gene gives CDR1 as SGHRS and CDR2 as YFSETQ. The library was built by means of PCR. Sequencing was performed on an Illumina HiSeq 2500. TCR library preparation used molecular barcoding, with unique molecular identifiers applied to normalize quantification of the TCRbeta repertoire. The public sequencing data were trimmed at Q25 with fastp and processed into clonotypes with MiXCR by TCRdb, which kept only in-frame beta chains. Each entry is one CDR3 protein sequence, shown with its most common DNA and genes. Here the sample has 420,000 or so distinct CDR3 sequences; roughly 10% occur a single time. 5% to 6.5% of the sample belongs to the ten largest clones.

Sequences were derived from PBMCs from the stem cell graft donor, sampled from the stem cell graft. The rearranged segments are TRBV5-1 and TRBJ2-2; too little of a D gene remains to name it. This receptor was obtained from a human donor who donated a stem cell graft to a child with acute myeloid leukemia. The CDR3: CASSPRAANTGELFF. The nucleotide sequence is TGCGCCAGCAGCCCTAGGGCCGCGAACACCGGGGAGCTGTTTTTT.